The 21 T cell receptor beta chains given below trace back to one sample, sequenced in a study of cytomegalovirus exposure and HLA in healthy donors. The primer mix had 60 Vbeta and 13 Jbeta primers. Sequencing was performed with immunoSEQ multiplex PCR; in TCRdb, only in-frame clones are kept and a portion is missing. The sample lists about 160,000 clones, approximately 81% occurring once. Sample: PBMCs. Receptors were obtained from a man between 45 and 60 years old in good health and CMV-seropositive.

The rearrangement uses TRBV5-8 and TRBJ1-4, with 7 positions matching TRBD1. Per germline, CDR1 SGHTS and CDR2 YDEGEE. The CDR3 contains 14 residues. Losses at the gene ends were 3 bases for V and 10 bases for J; bases not matched to a gene: 9. DNA for the CDR3: TGTGCCAGCAGCTCGAAATCCGGGACAGTAAAACTGTTTTTT. It is translated as CASSSKSGTVKLFF.

In DNA, the CDR3 is TGTGCCAGCAGCTTTGGCGGGAGCGAGAATACGCAGTATTTT. Protein sequence: CASSFGGSENTQYF. The V and J genes are TRBV7-2 and TRBJ2-3, with 7 bases lining up with TRBD2. This CDR3 is 14 amino acids long. V was clipped by 3 bases and J by 7 bases; unmatched bases: 7. Germline-derived CDR1 and CDR2 are SGHTA and FQGNSA.

The chain recombines TRBV7-6 with TRBJ2-1, with TRBD2 as a possible D gene (5 bases). The germline CDR1 and CDR2 sequences are SGHVS and FNYEAQ. V was cut by 6 bases and J by 4 bases, with 19 bases left in between. This CDR3 has 16 amino acids. CDR3 region: CASSQLGGPLYNEQFF. The CDR3 coding sequence is TGTGCCAGCAGTCAACTCGGAGGACCCCTTTACAATGAGCAGTTCTTC. The variable domain in full, completed from reference TRBV7-6 and TRBJ2-1, reads GAGVSQSPRYKVTKRGQDVALRCDPISGHVSLYWYRQALGQGPEFLTYFNYEAQQDKSGLPNDRFSAERPEGSISTLTIQRTEQRDSAMYRCASSQLGGPLYNEQFFGPGTRLTVL.

This clone appeared once. V is TRBV5-4 and J is TRBJ2-3; D is possibly TRBD1 (5 bases). Trimming took off 0 bases at V and 11 bases at J, with 16 bases between the two ends. Germline CDR1 and CDR2: SGHNT and YYREEE (reference sequence). There are 14 residues in the CDR3. In DNA form, the CDR3 reads TGTGCCAGCAGCTTGGCCATAAGGGGTGGTAAGCAGTATTTT. It codes for CASSLAIRGGKQYF.

The chain recombines TRBV28 with TRBJ1-2; 7 nucleotides match TRBD1. CDR3 length equals 13 residues. Losses at the gene ends were 5 bases for V and 4 bases for J; bases not matched to a gene: 4. The germline gives CDR1 MDHEN, CDR2 SYDVKM. CDR3 residues: CASSRGDSYGYTF. The CDR3 DNA is TGTGCCAGCAGTCGAGGGGACAGCTATGGCTACACCTTC.

This clone was picked up a small number of times. The rearrangement joins TRBV18 to TRBJ1-6, with TRBD1 matching 8 bases. CDR1 and CDR2 (germline): KGHSH, LQKENI. The V gene end was trimmed by 3 bases and the J gene end by 10 bases; junction bases not matched to a gene: 8. This CDR3 is built from 15 residues. CDR3 sequence (DNA): TGTGCCAGCTCACCGGCGGGACAGGAGGGCTCACCCCTCCACTTT. It translates to CASSPAGQEGSPLHF.

Details on this clone: The identical CDR3 is also encoded by other nucleotide sequences in the sample. This chain connects TRBV4-1 to TRBJ1-2; D unclear. Trimming cost V 2 bases and J 4 bases, with 8 bases left between them. This CDR3 is built from 13 residues. CDR1 MGHRA and CDR2 YSYEKL come from the germline V gene. CDR3 DNA: TGCGCCAGCAGCCAACCGTCCTCCTATGGCTACACCTTC. It specifies CASSQPSSYGYTF.

This clone turned up a few times. V gene TRBV18 combines with J gene TRBJ2-3, with D unclear. The length of the CDR3 is 14 residues. Germline V gene lookup returns CDR1 KGHSH and CDR2 LQKENI. Trimming left V 2 bases short and J 2 bases short, with 8 bases between. CDR3 region: CASSPLADTDTQYF. The CDR3 DNA reads as TGTGCCAGCTCACCATTAGCCGACACAGATACGCAGTATTTT.

Turning to this clone: Other DNA sequences of this sample code for an identical CDR3. The chain is built from TRBV18 and TRBJ2-1; no firm D call. The germline CDR1 and CDR2 sequences are KGHSH and LQKENI. This CDR3 comprises 16 residues. The V and J ends lost 3 bases and 0 bases respectively, with 12 bases between them. CDR3 nucleotides: TGTGCCAGCTCACCCCCGCGCAAAAGCTCCTACAATGAGCAGTTCTTC. It specifies CASSPPRKSSYNEQFF.

V and J are TRBV28 and TRBJ2-7, with TRBD1 matching 7 bases. The V gene end was trimmed by 6 bases and the J gene end by 2 bases; junction bases not matched to a gene: 10. Germline V lookup: CDR1 MDHEN, CDR2 SYDVKM. This CDR3 contains 15 residues. The CDR3 DNA sequence: TGTGCCAGCAGCTTCCACAGGGGCCTAGCCTACGAGCAGTACTTC. Translating it yields CASSFHRGLAYEQYF.

The rearrangement uses TRBV9 and TRBJ2-7, with D hard to call. The CDR3 has 15 amino acids. V was clipped by 0 bases and J by 5 bases, with 15 bases between them. Germline CDR1 is SGDLS and CDR2 is YYNGEE. For the CDR3, the DNA is TGTGCCAGCAGCGTAGGTCTGCAGAATTTTAACGAGCAGTACTTC. Amino acid sequence: CASSVGLQNFNEQYF.

This chain links TRBV27 with TRBJ1-6, with D possibly matching TRBD1 (6 bases). Trimming pared 0 bases from V and 7 bases from J, leaving 13 bases between. CDR3 size: 16 residues. Germline-derived CDR1 and CDR2 are MNHEY and SMNVEV (reference sequence). Here the CDR3 DNA reads TGTGCCAGCAGTTTATCGCCTGGGGGCCGGAATTCACCCCTCCACTTT. This sequence encodes CASSLSPGGRNSPLHF.

This clone was seen a few times. This chain connects TRBV10-2 to TRBJ2-7; 9 nucleotides agree with TRBD1. With V trimmed by 6 bases and J by 6 bases, 9 bases remained unmatched. Germline CDR1 and CDR2: WSHSY and SAAADI. This CDR3 spans 14 amino acids. In DNA, the CDR3 is TGCGCCAGCAGGGCAGGACAGGGGAATAGCGAGCAGTACTTC. Residues: CASRAGQGNSEQYF.

The rearrangement uses TRBV6-5 and TRBJ2-7; a possible D gene is TRBD2 (5 bases). CDR3 length: 13 residues. Trimming shortened V by 5 bases and J by 1 base, and 9 bases separated the two germline ends. Germline V lookup: CDR1 MNHEY, CDR2 SVGAGI. CDR3 in amino acids: CASSLGASYEQYF. The CDR3 DNA reads as TGTGCCAGCAGTCTGGGAGCGTCCTACGAGCAGTACTTC.

Notes on this clone: Compared with germline, one end of the junction differs, possibly owing to a read error. The chain couples TRBV4-3 to TRBJ2-2; the D gene is possibly TRBD2 (6 bases). Germline-derived CDR1 and CDR2 are LGHNA and YSLEER. This CDR3 is built from 15 residues. The DNA for the CDR3 is TGCGCCAGCAGTCAAGCTAGCGCTTACACCGGGGAGCTGTTTTTT. Protein: CASSQASAYTGELFF.

This clone showed up just a few times. The chain uses TRBV7-9 and TRBJ1-3, with D possibly matching TRBD1 (5 bases). The germline V gene has CDR1 SEHNR and CDR2 FQNEAQ (reference sequence). The CDR3 runs 13 residues. Trimming removed 6 bases from V and 7 bases from J, with 13 bases in between. The CDR3 nucleotides are TGTGCCAGCAGGGGGGGGTCCGGGAACACCATATATTTT. Translation gives CASRGGSGNTIYF. The variable domain in full, with the rest retrieved from reference TRBV7-9 and TRBJ1-3, is DTGVSQNPRHKITKRGQNVTFRCDPISEHNRLYWYRQTLGQGPEFLTYFQNEAQLEKSRLLSDRFSAERPKGSFSTLEIQRTEQGDSAMYLCASRGGSGNTIYFGEGSWLTVV.

This chain connects TRBV9 to TRBJ2-2, with no clear D. V was clipped by 4 bases and J by 6 bases, with 10 bases between them. Germline loops: CDR1 SGDLS, CDR2 YYNGEE. The CDR3 is made up of 13 amino acids. The CDR3 loop reads CASSPPIAGELFF. The DNA for the CDR3 is TGTGCCAGCAGCCCACCTATAGCCGGGGAGCTGTTTTTT.

The chain recombines TRBV6-6 with TRBJ2-1; 7 bases map to TRBD2. V shed 0 bases, J shed 7 bases, and the junction held 9 bases outside the gene matches. This CDR3 contains 16 residues. Per the germline V gene, CDR1 is MNHNY and CDR2 is SVGAGI (reference sequence). For the CDR3, the DNA is TGTGCCAGCAGTTACTCCACCTCAGCGGGACGGAATGAGCAGTTCTTC. This translates into CASSYSTSAGRNEQFF.

The chain combines TRBV5-1 with TRBJ1-3, with 8 positions matching TRBD1. Losses at the gene ends were 2 bases for V and 2 bases for J; bases not matched to a gene: 0. CDR1 and CDR2 from the germline V gene are SGHRS and YFSETQ. The length of the CDR3 is 14 residues. The CDR3, as DNA: TGCGCCAGCAGCTTACAGGGGGCTGGAAACACCATATATTTT. As protein: CASSLQGAGNTIYF.

V is TRBV29-1 and J is TRBJ2-6, with a possible D match to TRBD1 (6 bases). V shed 5 bases and J shed 0 bases, with 17 bases lying between them. Germline V gene data show CDR1 as SQVTM and CDR2 as ANQGSEA. The CDR3 extends over 17 amino acids. CDR3: CSVYAGTLHSGANVLTF. The DNA of the CDR3 is TGCAGCGTTTACGCAGGGACACTTCACTCTGGGGCCAACGTCCTGACTTTC.

This clone was seen once. The chain links TRBV2 to TRBJ2-7; maybe TRBD1 (6 bases). Trimming pared 8 bases from V and 4 bases from J, leaving 15 bases between. This CDR3 is built from 13 residues. Germline V gene sequence: CDR1 SNHLY, CDR2 FYNNEI. The CDR3 nucleotides read TGTGCCAGCTGCCCTCGACAGGTTTACGAGCAGTACTTC. This encodes CASCPRQVYEQYF.